This T cell receptor (beta chain) was found in a study of Ad26.COV2.S vaccination and SARS-CoV-2 variants. General study results and limits: After vaccination, substantial breadth of spike-specific CD8+ and CD4+ responses was reported. Total T cell responses, in the TCR breadth and depth analyses, may have been underestimated.

Assay used: immunoSEQ multiplex PCR; TCRdb lists only in-frame clones, some missing. The sample lists 350,000 to 450,000 clones, 90% to 95% seen once, with 3.5% to 4.5% in the top ten. The CDR3 extends over 12 amino acids. Trimming took off 6 bases at V and 10 bases at J, with 13 bases between the two ends. As regards this clone: Its antigen is unidentified.

The TCR originated in a human donor who had recovered from COVID-19. The source was peripheral blood, collected after recovery from COVID-19. The chain couples TRBV12-3 or TRBV12-4 to TRBJ1-5, with D maybe TRBD1 (5 bases). As DNA, the CDR3 is TGTGCCAGCAGGGTCGGGGACTCTCCCCAGCATTTT. Its translation: CASRVGDSPQHF.